Presented here are 18 T cell receptor beta chains from one specimen sequenced in a study of shared clonotypes between healthy human individuals. The protocol was immunoSEQ multiplex PCR, while the TCRdb copy is restricted to in-frame clones and leaves out a portion. This sample has approximately 2.3 million clones; approximately 93% occur once, and the top ten carry 0.35% to 0.5%. Sequences were obtained from naive CD4+ T cells from PBMCs. The subset: CD45RA+ positively selected. The receptor source for this set is a man in his late teens or twenties in good health. Some clones in this sample may be carry-over from other donors' samples.

This rearrangement joins TRBV5-3 to TRBJ2-5; 9 positions match TRBD2. TRBV5-3 is filed as an ORF, its function uncertain. V shed 1 base and J 5 bases; nucleotides not matched to a gene: 6. The CDR3 spans 15 residues. CDR3 DNA: TGTGCCAGAAGCTTGTGTCTGGGGACTAGCGAGACCCAGTACTTC. Protein product: CARSLCLGTSETQYF.

This sequence joins TRBV5-1 and TRBJ2-2; 12 bases match TRBD2. The CDR3 is made up of 17 amino acids. Looked up from germline, CDR1 is SGHRS and CDR2 is YFSETQ. The junction had 12 bases not matched to a gene; V was cut back by 3 bases and J by 9 bases. The CDR3: CASSSAGLAGFVRELFF. The CDR3 DNA reads as TGCGCCAGCAGCTCGGCCGGACTAGCGGGATTTGTCCGGGAGCTGTTTTTT.

As DNA, the CDR3 is TGTGCCAGCAGCTTAGCGACTCCTCTTAGAGGCAATCAGCCCCAGCATTTT. Its translation is CASSLATPLRGNQPQHF. V gene TRBV7-9 combines with J gene TRBJ1-5; no clear D. The germline V gene encodes CDR1 SEHNR and CDR2 FQNEAQ (reference sequence). V was clipped by 0 bases and J by 2 bases, with 14 bases between them. The CDR3 length is 17 residues.

The chain joins TRBV7-8 to TRBJ1-1; 8 bases are a match to TRBD1. Germline V CDR1 and CDR2: SGHVS, FQNEAQ. The CDR3 spans 14 residues. V shed 7 bases, J shed 4 bases, and the junction held 8 bases outside the gene matches. The CDR3 DNA reads as TGTGCCAGCACGGACAGGGAACCCATCACTGAAGCTTTCTTT. Translated: CASTDREPITEAFF. Together with reference TRBV7-8 and TRBJ1-1, the CDR3 gives the full variable domain: GAGVSQSPRYKVAKRGQDVALRCDPISGHVSLFWYQQALGQGPEFLTYFQNEAQLDKSGLPSDRFFAERPEGSVSTLKIQRTQQEDSAVYLCASTDREPITEAFFGQGTRLTVV.

The chain joins TRBV7-9 to TRBJ2-5, with 10 bases identical to TRBD1. The CDR3 contains 18 residues. Losses at the gene ends were 1 base for V and 2 bases for J; bases not matched to a gene: 10. Germline-derived CDR1 and CDR2 are SEHNR and FQNEAQ (reference sequence). Written as DNA, the CDR3 is TGTGCCAGCAGCTTAGTCTGGGGGACAGGGGCGGCTCAAGAGACCCAGTACTTC. Encoded protein: CASSLVWGTGAAQETQYF.

The chain combines TRBV28 with TRBJ1-4, with D possibly TRBD1 on 6 matching bases. Trimming shortened V by 4 bases and J by 3 bases, and 12 bases separated the two germline ends. The CDR3 runs to 15 residues. Germline V gene data show CDR1 as MDHEN and CDR2 as SYDVKM. The CDR3 loop reads CASSWAGAPNEKLFF. The CDR3 DNA follows: TGTGCCAGCAGTTGGGCGGGGGCACCTAATGAAAAACTGTTTTTT.

This sequence joins TRBV11-1 and TRBJ2-3; perhaps TRBD1 as D (5 bases). Trimming stripped 8 bases from V and 8 bases from J, with 20 bases between. The germline V gene has CDR1 SGHAT and CDR2 FQDESV (reference sequence). This CDR3 is built from 14 residues. CDR3 residues: CASSMGRAGATQYF. The CDR3 coding sequence is TGTGCCAGCTCTATGGGCAGAGCTGGGGCTACGCAGTATTTT. Filled out from reference TRBV11-1 and TRBJ2-3, the complete variable domain reads EAEVAQSPRYKITEKSQAVAFWCDPISGHATLYWYRQILGQGPELLVQFQDESVVDDSQLPKDRFSAERLKGVDSTLKIQPAELGDSAMYLCASSMGRAGATQYFGPGTRLTVL.

J is TRBJ2-1 and V is TRBV9; D is undetermined. V dropped 2 bases and J dropped 5 bases, with 8 bases sitting between them. Germline CDR1 SGDLS, CDR2 YYNGEE. This CDR3 spans 13 amino acids. This CDR3 reads CASSVEIDNEQFF. The CDR3 DNA is TGTGCCAGCAGCGTTGAGATAGACAATGAGCAGTTCTTC.

J is TRBJ2-1 and V is TRBV7-2; 7 bases align to TRBD1. This CDR3 contains 15 residues. After removal of 5 bases from V and 9 bases from J, the junction contained 13 bases not matched to a gene. In germline, CDR1 is SGHTA, CDR2 FQGNSA. The CDR3 is CASSPQGSFKAEQFF. The CDR3 nucleotides are TGTGCCAGCAGCCCACAGGGGTCCTTTAAAGCTGAGCAGTTCTTC.

CDR3 sequence reads: CSASWETQYF. The DNA of the CDR3 is TGCAGTGCTAGCTGGGAGACCCAGTACTTC. The chain joins TRBV20-1 to TRBJ2-5; D is uncertain. The V end lost 3 bases, the J end lost 5 bases, and 4 bases lay between the germline ends. Germline V CDR1 and CDR2: DFQATT, SNEGSKA (reference sequence). The CDR3 covers 10 residues.

The chain is built from TRBV9 and TRBJ1-3; D is perhaps TRBD1 (5 bases). Germline CDR1 reads SGDLS; CDR2 reads YYNGEE. This CDR3 comprises 13 residues. With 4 bases removed from V and 4 bases from J, the gap between germline ends came to 9 bases. The CDR3 is CASSPYRGNTIYF. CDR3 in DNA: TGTGCCAGCAGCCCGTACAGGGGAAACACCATATATTTT. The full variable domain, its missing parts supplied by reference TRBV9 and TRBJ1-3, is DSGVTQTPKHLITATGQRVTLRCSPRSGDLSVYWYQQSLDQGLQFLIQYYNGEERAKGNILERFSAQQFPDLHSELNLSSLELGDSALYFCASSPYRGNTIYFGEGSWLTVV.

This chain connects TRBV7-9 to TRBJ2-7; D might be TRBD1 (5 bases). Trimming removed 2 bases from V and 5 bases from J, with 16 bases in between. The germline V gene encodes CDR1 SEHNR and CDR2 FQNEAQ (reference sequence). The CDR3 consists of 15 residues. CDR3 residues: CASSLTTPGKHEQYF. CDR3 DNA sequence: TGTGCCAGCAGCTTAACGACACCAGGGAAACACGAGCAGTACTTC.

The chain couples TRBV5-1 to TRBJ2-2; D not certain. With 1 base removed from V and 1 base from J, the gap between germline ends came to 8 bases. This CDR3 is built from 15 residues. The germline V gene has CDR1 SGHRS and CDR2 YFSETQ. The CDR3, as DNA: TGCGCCAGCAGCTTGTATCCGGGGAACACCGGGGAGCTGTTTTTT. It codes for CASSLYPGNTGELFF.

This clone was seen just once. V gene TRBV30 combines with J gene TRBJ2-3, with 7 bases matching TRBD1. V dropped 4 bases and J dropped 2; count of bases not matched to a gene: 3. Germline-derived CDR1 and CDR2 are GTSNPN and SVGIG (reference sequence). This CDR3 comprises 13 residues. The CDR3 bases are TGTGCCTGGAACAGGGGCAACACAGATACGCAGTATTTT. Protein sequence: CAWNRGNTDTQYF.

The gene calls are TRBV6-5 and TRBJ1-2; tentative D call: TRBD1 (5 bases). The CDR3 contains 14 residues. Trimming cost V 9 bases and J 5 bases, with 19 bases left between them. CDR1 and CDR2 (germline): MNHEY, SVGAGI. CDR3 bases: TGTGCCAGTACCAAGGGGACCCGGCTATATGGCTACACCTTC. This encodes CASTKGTRLYGYTF.

Points on this clone: Other DNA sequences in the same sample also yield this CDR3. The CDR3 bases are TGTGCCAGCAGCGTAGGCTCAGGGGGCTCTGGAAACACCATATATTTT. Protein sequence: CASSVGSGGSGNTIYF. The rearrangement joins TRBV9 to TRBJ1-3; TRBD1 aligns across 7 bases. This CDR3 spans 16 amino acids. The junction had 3 bases not matched to a gene; V was cut back by 0 bases and J by 0 bases. The V gene's germline CDR1 is SGDLS and CDR2 YYNGEE. The full variable domain, its missing parts supplied by reference TRBV9 and TRBJ1-3, is DSGVTQTPKHLITATGQRVTLRCSPRSGDLSVYWYQQSLDQGLQFLIQYYNGEERAKGNILERFSAQQFPDLHSELNLSSLELGDSALYFCASSVGSGGSGNTIYFGEGSWLTVV.

As for this clone: Other DNA sequences in this specimen translate into the identical CDR3. The chain is built from TRBV19 and TRBJ1-1; D might be TRBD1 (5 bases). There are 14 residues in the CDR3. The germline V and J ends were trimmed by 3 bases and 4 bases, with 12 bases remaining between them. Germline CDR1 reads LNHDA; CDR2 reads SQIVND (reference sequence). The CDR3, as DNA: TGTGCCAGTAGTATCTTAGGGGTAGGCACTGAAGCTTTCTTT. It is translated as CASSILGVGTEAFF. Looking up the rest from reference TRBV19 and TRBJ1-1 gives the full variable domain: DGGITQSPKYLFRKEGQNVTLSCEQNLNHDAMYWYRQDPGQGLRLIYYSQIVNDFQKGDIAEGYSVSREKKESFPLTVTSAQKNPTAFYLCASSILGVGTEAFFGQGTRLTVV.

There are a few counts of this clone. Here the CDR3 reads CATQQLIYGYTF. DNA for the CDR3: TGTGCCACCCAACAGCTCATCTATGGCTACACCTTC. V and J are TRBV28 and TRBJ1-2; no clear D gene. Per germline, CDR1 MDHEN and CDR2 SYDVKM. The CDR3 consists of 12 residues. Trimming removed 10 bases from V and 4 bases from J, with 13 bases in between.